This entry lists 18 T cell receptor beta chains sequenced from one sample in a study of persistence of HIV-infected CD4 T cells. Cells were stimulated nonspecifically with anti-CD3/anti-CD28 magnetic beads. Sorting selected CD4+ T cells upregulating both CD40 ligand and CD69. No antigen is known for these receptors. Sequencing used immunoSEQ version 4 in survey mode. TCRdb's copy holds only in-frame clones and misses some; the assay was immunoSEQ multiplex PCR. Of 40,000 to 55,000 clones in the sample, about 88% were seen once. The sample consisted of CD4+ T cells sorted from PBMCs after approximately 19-hour stimulation, taken from a patient who received antiretroviral therapy. These receptor sequences come from an adult woman with HIV who was CMV-seropositive.

This clone came up once. The chain joins TRBV4-1 to TRBJ1-5; possibly TRBD1 for D (5 bases). Germline V gene lookup returns CDR1 MGHRA and CDR2 YSYEKL. The length of the CDR3 is 14 residues. Trimming removed 1 base at V and 4 bases at J, with 8 bases between. Written as DNA, the CDR3 is TGCGCCAGCAGCCAAGGGTCAGGGAATCAGCCCCAGCATTTT. Its translation is CASSQGSGNQPQHF.

The chain uses TRBV30 and TRBJ1-3, with a possible D match to TRBD1 (5 bases). Trimming shortened V by 1 base and J by 2 bases, and 9 bases separated the two germline ends. CDR3 length equals 14 residues. Looked up from germline, CDR1 is GTSNPN and CDR2 is SVGIG (reference sequence). CDR3 sequence (DNA): TGTGCCTGGAGTGCGACAGCAACTGGAAACACCATATATTTT. Amino acid sequence: CAWSATATGNTIYF.

The chain has TRBV5-1 and TRBJ1-4; weak D call: TRBD1 (5 bases). The germline V and J ends were trimmed by 0 bases and 6 bases, with 9 bases remaining between them. This CDR3 has 14 residues. From germline, CDR1 is SGHRS and CDR2 YFSETQ. The CDR3 loop is CASSLGRGDEKLFF. CDR3 bases: TGCGCCAGCAGCTTGGGAAGGGGTGATGAAAAACTGTTTTTT.

The chain uses TRBV5-1 and TRBJ2-5; weak D call: TRBD2 (6 bases). CDR3 length equals 15 residues. Germline V lookup: CDR1 SGHRS, CDR2 YFSETQ. Between the trimmed V and J ends, which lost 0 bases and 5 bases, there was a span of 14 bases. CDR3 sequence: CASSLGGTRGETQYF. The CDR3 DNA reads TGCGCCAGCAGCTTGGGGGGGACTCGAGGGGAGACCCAGTACTTC.

J is TRBJ2-2 and V is TRBV2; no firm D call. V lost 2 bases and J 7 bases, leaving 2 bases between the germline ends. This CDR3 contains 11 residues. CDR1 is SNHLY, CDR2 FYNNEI, per germline. Written as DNA, the CDR3 is TGTGCCAGCAGTGAAATCGGGGAGCTGTTTTTT. Translation gives CASSEIGELFF.

This CDR3 is CASSKVWTGGYEQYV. DNA of the CDR3: TGTGCCAGCAGCAAAGTGTGGACAGGTGGCTACGAGCAGTACGTC. V is TRBV21-1 and J is TRBJ2-7; the table gives TRBD1 as D, unverified against the DNA. TRBV21-1 constitutes a pseudogene. The CDR3 sequence is 15 residues long.

The V and J genes are TRBV27 and TRBJ1-6; TRBD1 might be the D (5 bases). V was clipped by 3 bases and J by 0 bases, with 21 bases between them. Germline V gene sequence: CDR1 MNHEY, CDR2 SMNVEV (reference sequence). This CDR3 has 20 residues. The CDR3 bases are TGTGCCAGCAGTTTGGTGGGGGGTAGGGCTCCGAGCTCCTATAATTCACCCCTCCACTTT. Its translation: CASSLVGGRAPSSYNSPLHF.

The chain joins TRBV6-2 or TRBV6-3 to TRBJ2-1, with 16 bases that match TRBD2. This CDR3 region has 17 residues. The junction had 9 bases not matched to a gene; V was cut back by 5 bases and J by 8 bases. CDR1 MNHEY and CDR2 SVGEGT come from the germline V gene. For the CDR3, the DNA is TGTGCCAGCAGTCCGGGACTAGCGGGGGGGCCCGGGGATGAGCAGTTCTTC. Its translation: CASSPGLAGGPGDEQFF.

Here the CDR3 DNA reads TGTGCCAGTAGTAAATCAGGGCACTATGGCTACACCTTC. Encoded protein: CASSKSGHYGYTF. The V and J genes are TRBV19 and TRBJ1-2, with a possible D match to TRBD1 (5 bases). V was cut by 4 bases and J by 3 bases, with 9 bases left in between. CDR1 and CDR2 from the germline V gene are LNHDA and SQIVND (reference sequence). This CDR3 has 13 amino acids.

The chain carries TRBV3-1 (or the pseudogene TRBV3-2) and TRBJ2-7; TRBD2 matches at 7 bases. The CDR3 has 15 amino acids. With 3 bases clipped from V and 1 base from J, the junction kept 6 bases outside the gene matches. The V gene's germline CDR1 is LGHDT and CDR2 YNNKEL (reference sequence). The CDR3 region has the DNA TGTGCCAGCAGCCAGGGACTAATTCGATCCTACGAGCAGTACTTC. Amino acids: CASSQGLIRSYEQYF.

The V gene is TRBV2, the J gene TRBJ2-4; TRBD1 might be the D (6 bases). Deletions cut 0 bases from V and 0 bases from J, with 30 bases between. CDR1 is SNHLY and CDR2 is FYNNEI in the germline V gene. The CDR3 consists of 23 residues. The chain's CDR3 is CASSEAIAITGRVGPLAKNIQYF. In nucleotides, the CDR3 is TGTGCCAGCAGTGAAGCCATAGCCATTACAGGGAGAGTTGGGCCTCTAGCCAAAAACATTCAGTACTTC.

The chain uses TRBV6-1 and TRBJ1-2, with D hard to call. CDR1 and CDR2 (germline): MNHNS, SASEGT. Between the trimmed V and J ends, which lost 3 bases and 3 bases, there was a span of 8 bases. The CDR3 loop spans 13 amino acids. This CDR3 reads CASSDPAHYGYTF. CDR3 in DNA: TGTGCCAGCAGTGACCCGGCTCACTATGGCTACACCTTC.

DNA for the CDR3: TGTGCCAGCAGCTTTGGCCCGATTGGCGACAGCTCCTACAATGAGCAGTTCTTC. Its protein is CASSFGPIGDSSYNEQFF. This chain connects TRBV12-1 to TRBJ2-1; TRBD1, as called in the table, went unchecked against the DNA. TRBV12-1 is assigned pseudogene status. The CDR3 consists of 18 residues.

This clone was observed a single time. The genes are TRBV29-1 and TRBJ2-7; 7 bases match TRBD1. V lost 6 bases to trimming and J lost 0 bases; unmatched junction nucleotides: 5. Germline V gene sequence: CDR1 SQVTM, CDR2 ANQGSEA. The length of the CDR3 is 13 residues. The CDR3 is CSVAGTASYEQYF. CDR3 DNA sequence: TGCAGCGTCGCCGGGACAGCCTCCTACGAGCAGTACTTC.

This clone turned up a few times. This chain joins TRBV19 and TRBJ2-2; no definite D call. The length of the CDR3 is 13 residues. With 0 bases removed from V and 7 bases from J, the gap between germline ends came to 6 bases. The V gene's germline CDR1 is LNHDA and CDR2 SQIVND (reference sequence). This CDR3 reads CASSIDLVGELFF. CDR3 bases: TGTGCCAGTAGTATAGATCTTGTCGGGGAGCTGTTTTTT.

The rearrangement uses TRBV10-3 and TRBJ2-7; D might be TRBD2 (6 bases). Germline CDR1 reads ENHRY; CDR2 reads SYGVKD. Trimming stripped 5 bases from V and 2 bases from J, with 10 bases between. The CDR3 sequence is 13 residues long. The CDR3 coding sequence is TGTGCCATCAGTCCGGGGGACCCCTACGAGCAGTACGTC. It specifies CAISPGDPYEQYV.

This CDR3 reads CASSPTLGDTQYF. CDR3 coding DNA: TGTGCCAGCAGTCCTACCCTAGGAGATACGCAGTATTTT. The J gene is TRBJ2-3, the V gene TRBV7-3; D gene ambiguous. The germline V gene has CDR1 SGHTA and CDR2 FQGTGA. The CDR3 has 13 amino acids. Deletions cut 6 bases from V and 5 bases from J, with 12 bases between.

This chain uses TRBV13 with TRBJ2-2; TRBD2 aligns across 7 bases. The CDR3 consists of 13 residues. J was trimmed by 6 bases and V by 3 bases; bases with no gene match: 1. Germline-derived CDR1 and CDR2 are PRHDT and FYEKMQ (reference sequence). The CDR3 protein is CASSFGRSGELFF. For the CDR3, the DNA is TGTGCCAGCAGCTTCGGGAGGTCCGGGGAGCTGTTTTTT.